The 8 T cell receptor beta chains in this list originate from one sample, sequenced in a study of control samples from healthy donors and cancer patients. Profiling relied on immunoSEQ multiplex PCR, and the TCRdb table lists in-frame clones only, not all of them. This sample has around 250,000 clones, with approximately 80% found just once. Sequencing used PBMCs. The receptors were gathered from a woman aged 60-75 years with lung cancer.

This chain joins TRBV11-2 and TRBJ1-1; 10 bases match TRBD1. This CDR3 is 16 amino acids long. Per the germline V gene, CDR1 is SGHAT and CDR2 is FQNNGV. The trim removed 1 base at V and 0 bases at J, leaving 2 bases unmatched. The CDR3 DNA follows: TGTGCCAGCAGCTTAGTGGGACAGGGGATGAACACTGAAGCTTTCTTT. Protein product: CASSLVGQGMNTEAFF.

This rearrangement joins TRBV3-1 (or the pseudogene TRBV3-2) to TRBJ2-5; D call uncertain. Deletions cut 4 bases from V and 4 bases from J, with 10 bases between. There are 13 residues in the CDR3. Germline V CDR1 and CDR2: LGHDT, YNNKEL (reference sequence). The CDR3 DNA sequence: TGTGCCAGCAGCCTAAGTCATCTAGAGACCCAGTACTTC. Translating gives CASSLSHLETQYF.

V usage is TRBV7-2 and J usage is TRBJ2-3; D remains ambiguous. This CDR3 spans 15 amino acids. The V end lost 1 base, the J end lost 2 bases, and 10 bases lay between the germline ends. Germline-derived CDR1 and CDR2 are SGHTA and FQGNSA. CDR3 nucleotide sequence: TGTGCCAGCAGCTTAGACTGGATAGACACAGATACGCAGTATTTT. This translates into CASSLDWIDTDTQYF. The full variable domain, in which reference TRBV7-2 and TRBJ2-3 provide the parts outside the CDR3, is GAGVSQSPSNKVTEKGKDVELRCDPISGHTALYWYRQSLGQGLEFLIYFQGNSAPDKSGLPSDRFSAERTGGSVSTLTIQRTQQEDSAVYLCASSLDWIDTDTQYFGPGTRLTVL.

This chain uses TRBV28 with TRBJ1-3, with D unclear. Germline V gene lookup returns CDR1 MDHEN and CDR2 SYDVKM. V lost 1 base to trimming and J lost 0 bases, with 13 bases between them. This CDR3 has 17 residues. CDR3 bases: TGTGCCAGCAGTTTATCCCTAGGCAGGCACTCTGGAAACACCATATATTTT. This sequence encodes CASSLSLGRHSGNTIYF.

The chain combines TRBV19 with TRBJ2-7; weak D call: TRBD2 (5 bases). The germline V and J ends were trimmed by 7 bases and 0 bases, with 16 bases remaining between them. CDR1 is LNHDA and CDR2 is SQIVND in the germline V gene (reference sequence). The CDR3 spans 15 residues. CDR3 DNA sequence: TGTGCCAGTACCACGGGGTCGGCGGGCTCCTACGAGCAGTACTTC. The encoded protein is CASTTGSAGSYEQYF.

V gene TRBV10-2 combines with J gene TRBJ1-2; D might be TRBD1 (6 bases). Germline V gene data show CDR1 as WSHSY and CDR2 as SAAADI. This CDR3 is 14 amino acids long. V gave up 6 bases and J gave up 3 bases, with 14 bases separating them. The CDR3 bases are TGCGCCAGCAGATGGGGGGGGCATGACTATGGCTACACCTTC. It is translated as CASRWGGHDYGYTF.

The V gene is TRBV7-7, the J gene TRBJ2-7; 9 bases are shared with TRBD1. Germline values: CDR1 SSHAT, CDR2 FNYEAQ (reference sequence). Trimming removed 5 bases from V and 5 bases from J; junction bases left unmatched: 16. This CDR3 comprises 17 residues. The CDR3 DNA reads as TGTGCCAGCAGCCCGGGGGCACCGGGACAGGGATTTCACGAGCAGTACTTC. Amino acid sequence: CASSPGAPGQGFHEQYF.

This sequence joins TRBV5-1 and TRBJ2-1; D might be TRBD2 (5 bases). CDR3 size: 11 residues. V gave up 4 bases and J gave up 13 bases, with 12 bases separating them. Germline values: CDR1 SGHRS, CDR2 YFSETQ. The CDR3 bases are TGCGCCAGCAGCCAGGACTGGGGACAGTTCTTC. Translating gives CASSQDWGQFF. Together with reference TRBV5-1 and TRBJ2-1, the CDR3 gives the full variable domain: KAGVTQTPRYLIKTRGQQVTLSCSPISGHRSVSWYQQTPGQGLQFLFEYFSETQRNKGNFPGRFSGRQFSNSRSEMNVSTLELGDSALYLCASSQDWGQFFGPGTRLTVL.